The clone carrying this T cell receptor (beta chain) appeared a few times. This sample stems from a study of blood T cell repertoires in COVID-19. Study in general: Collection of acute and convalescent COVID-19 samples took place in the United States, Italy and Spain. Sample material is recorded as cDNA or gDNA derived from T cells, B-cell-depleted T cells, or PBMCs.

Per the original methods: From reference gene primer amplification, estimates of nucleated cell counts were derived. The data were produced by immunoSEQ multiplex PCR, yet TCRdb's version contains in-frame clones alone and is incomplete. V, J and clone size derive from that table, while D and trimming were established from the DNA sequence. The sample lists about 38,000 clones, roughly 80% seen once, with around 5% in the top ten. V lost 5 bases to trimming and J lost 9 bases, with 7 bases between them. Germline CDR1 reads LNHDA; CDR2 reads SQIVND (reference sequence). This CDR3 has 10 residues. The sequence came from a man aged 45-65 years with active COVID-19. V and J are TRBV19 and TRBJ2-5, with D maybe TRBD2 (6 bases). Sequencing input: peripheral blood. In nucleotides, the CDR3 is TGTGCCAGTAGTGGGGAGGCCCAGTACTTC. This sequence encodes CASSGEAQYF.